The sequence of this T cell receptor beta chain was determined in a study of blood T cell repertoires in COVID-19. Study context: Sources were T cells, B-cell-depleted T cells, or PBMCs; the material itself was cDNA or gDNA.

Libraries were prepared by immunoSEQ multiplex PCR; TCRdb keeps only in-frame clonotypes and omits some of them. Among more than 85,000 clones listed, 70% to 90% were seen once. The receptor's source is a human donor with COVID-19, enrolled during active disease. The donor label of this sample is uncertain. The material sequenced was peripheral blood.

The DNA of the CDR3 is TGTGCCAGCAGTTACTACAGGCGACCCTATAATTCACCCCTCCACTTT. Its translation is CASSYYRRPYNSPLHF. The genes are TRBV6-5 and TRBJ1-6, with a possible D match to TRBD1 (5 bases). The CDR3 is 16 residues long. The germline V and J ends were trimmed by 1 base and 2 bases, with 9 bases remaining between them. The V gene's germline CDR1 is MNHEY and CDR2 SVGAGI.